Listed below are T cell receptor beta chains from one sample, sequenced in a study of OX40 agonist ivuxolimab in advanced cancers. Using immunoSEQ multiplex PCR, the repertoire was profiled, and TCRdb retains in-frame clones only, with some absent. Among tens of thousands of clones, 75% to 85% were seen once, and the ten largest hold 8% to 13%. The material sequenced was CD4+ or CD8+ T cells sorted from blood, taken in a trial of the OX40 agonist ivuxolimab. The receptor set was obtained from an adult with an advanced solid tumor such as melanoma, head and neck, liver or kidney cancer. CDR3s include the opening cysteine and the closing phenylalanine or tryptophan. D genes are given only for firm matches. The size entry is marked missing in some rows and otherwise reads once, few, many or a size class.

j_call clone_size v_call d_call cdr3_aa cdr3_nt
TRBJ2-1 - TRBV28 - CASTEGSYNEQFF TGTGCCAGCACCGAGGGGTCCTACAATGAGCAGTTCTTC
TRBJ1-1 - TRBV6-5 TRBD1 CASSYSQGATNTEAFF TGTGCCAGCAGTTACTCTCAGGGGGCTACCAACACTGAAGCTTTCTTT
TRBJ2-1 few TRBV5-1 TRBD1 CASSRTGEVGYNEQFF TGCGCCAGCAGCCGGACAGGGGAAGTAGGATACAATGAGCAGTTCTTC
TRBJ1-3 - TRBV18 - CASSPFDHHSGNTIYF TGTGCCAGCTCACCCTTCGACCACCACTCTGGAAACACCATATATTTT
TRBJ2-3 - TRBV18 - CASSPWSGSSTDTQYF TGTGCCAGCTCACCGTGGAGCGGGTCTAGCACAGATACGCAGTATTTT
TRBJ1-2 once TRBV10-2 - CASSDRTLLTNYGYTF TGCGCCAGCAGTGACAGGACGCTACTTACTAACTATGGCTACACCTTC
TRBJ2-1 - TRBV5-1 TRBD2 CASSASGISYNEQFF TGCGCCAGCAGCGCTAGCGGCATCTCCTACAATGAGCAGTTCTTC
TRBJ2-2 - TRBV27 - CASRGYSTGELFF TGTGCCAGCAGGGGGTACTCCACCGGGGAGCTGTTTTTT
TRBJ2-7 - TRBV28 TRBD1 CASGTVDYEQYF TGTGCCTCCGGGACAGTTGACTACGAGCAGTACTTC
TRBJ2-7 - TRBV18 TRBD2 CASSLWTSGSSYEQYF TGTGCCAGCTCACTTTGGACTAGCGGGAGTAGCTACGAGCAGTACTTC
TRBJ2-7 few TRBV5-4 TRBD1 CASSSQGASGPYEQYF TGTGCCAGCAGCTCACAGGGGGCTAGCGGCCCCTACGAGCAGTACTTC
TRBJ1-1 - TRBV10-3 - CAIRDPGGSTEAFF TGTGCCATCAGGGACCCCGGGGGGAGCACTGAAGCTTTCTTT
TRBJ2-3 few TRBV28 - CAVLATSTDTQYF TGTGCCGTTCTGGCGACTAGCACAGATACGCAGTATTTT
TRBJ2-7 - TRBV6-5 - CASRIEGEGDEQYF TGTGCCAGCCGGATAGAGGGGGAGGGCGACGAGCAGTACTTC
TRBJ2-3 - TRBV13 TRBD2 CASSNTGTKRTDTQYF TGTGCCAGCAGCAACACCGGGACTAAGCGCACAGATACGCAGTATTTT
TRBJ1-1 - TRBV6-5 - CASSLTMNTEAFF TGTGCCAGCAGTCTCACCATGAACACTGAAGCTTTCTTT
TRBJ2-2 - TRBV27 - CASRTPPVGELFF TGTGCCTCTCGGACGCCCCCCGTCGGGGAGCTGTTTTTT
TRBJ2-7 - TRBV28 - CASRLTTGNEQYF TGTGCCAGCAGACTCACGACCGGGAACGAGCAGTACTTC
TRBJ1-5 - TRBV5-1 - CASSLTGFGQPQHF TGCGCCAGCAGCCTTACAGGGTTCGGGCAGCCCCAGCATTTT
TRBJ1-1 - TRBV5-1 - CASSLVGGSNTEAFF TGCGCCAGCAGCTTGGTTGGGGGCTCGAACACTGAAGCTTTCTTT
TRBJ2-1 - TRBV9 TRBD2 CASSVTSGSYNEQFF TGTGCCAGCAGCGTTACTAGCGGCTCCTACAATGAGCAGTTCTTC
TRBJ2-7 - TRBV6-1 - CASSERGRIDEQYF TGTGCCAGCAGTGAACGGGGGAGAATCGACGAGCAGTACTTC
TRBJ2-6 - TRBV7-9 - CASSPAKFSSQGANVLTF TGTGCCAGCAGCCCGGCAAAATTCTCGTCCCAAGGGGCCAACGTCCTGACTTTC
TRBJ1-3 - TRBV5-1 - CASSLDRADSGNTIYF TGCGCCAGCAGCTTGGACAGGGCTGACTCTGGAAACACCATATATTTT
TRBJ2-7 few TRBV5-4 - CASSLDFYEQYF TGTGCCAGCAGCTTGGATTTTTACGAGCAGTACTTC
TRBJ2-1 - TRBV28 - CASSEVEGYNEQFF TGTGCCAGCAGCGAGGTTGAAGGGTACAATGAGCAGTTCTTC
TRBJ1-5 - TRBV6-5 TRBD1 CASRRQGYSNQPQHF TGTGCCAGCAGACGACAGGGGTATAGCAATCAGCCCCAGCATTTT
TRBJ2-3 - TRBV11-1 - CASSFRAQGDTQYF TGTGCCAGCAGTTTCCGGGCCCAAGGAGATACGCAGTATTTT
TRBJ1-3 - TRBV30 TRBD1 CAWSTGAPGNTIYF TGTGCCTGGAGTACAGGGGCCCCTGGAAACACCATATATTTT
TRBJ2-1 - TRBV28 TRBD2 CASNYVSTGGYNEQFF TGTGCCAGCAACTACGTTAGTACGGGAGGGTACAATGAGCAGTTCTTC
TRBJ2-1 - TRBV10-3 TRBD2 CAITSGGSSYNEQFF TGTGCCATAACTAGCGGGGGCAGCTCCTACAATGAGCAGTTCTTC
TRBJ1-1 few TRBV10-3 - CAISKTKDVAEAFF TGTGCCATCAGTAAAACAAAGGATGTGGCTGAAGCTTTCTTT
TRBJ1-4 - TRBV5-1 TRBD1 CASSSGQGNEKLFF TGCGCCAGCAGCTCTGGACAGGGAAATGAAAAACTGTTTTTT
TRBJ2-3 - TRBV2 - CASSVRGSADTQYF TGTGCCAGCAGTGTCCGGGGGAGCGCAGATACGCAGTATTTT
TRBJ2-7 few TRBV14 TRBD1 CASSTGGVGEQYF TGTGCCAGCAGTACAGGGGGTGTCGGCGAGCAGTACTTC
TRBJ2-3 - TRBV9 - CASSVVERGTDTQYF TGTGCCAGCAGCGTAGTGGAGCGAGGCACAGATACGCAGTATTTT
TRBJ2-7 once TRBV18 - CASSPGRGSSYEQYF TGTGCCAGCTCACCGGGGCGGGGAAGCTCCTACGAGCAGTACTTC
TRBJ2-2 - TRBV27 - CASSPRSPGATGELFF TGTGCCAGCAGTCCGCGGTCCCCCGGGGCCACCGGGGAGCTGTTTTTT
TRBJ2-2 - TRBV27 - CASSLSPVGTGELFF TGTGCCAGCAGTTTAAGTCCGGTAGGGACCGGGGAGCTGTTTTTT
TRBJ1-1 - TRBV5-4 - CASSLSRTNTEAFF TGTGCCAGCAGCTTGAGCCGGACGAACACTGAAGCTTTCTTT
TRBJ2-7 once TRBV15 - CATSRAGTMSYEQYF TGTGCCACCAGCAGAGCGGGGACGATGTCCTACGAGCAGTACTTC
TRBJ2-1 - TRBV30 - CAWRGAGGGSYNEQFF TGTGCCTGGCGGGGGGCCGGGGGCGGTTCCTACAATGAGCAGTTCTTC
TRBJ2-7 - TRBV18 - CASSPAQPGYEQYF TGTGCCAGCTCACCGGCACAGCCGGGGTACGAGCAGTACTTC
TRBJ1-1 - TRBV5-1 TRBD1 CASSMMTGGTEAFF TGCGCCAGCAGCATGATGACAGGGGGGACTGAAGCTTTCTTT
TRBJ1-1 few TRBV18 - CASSQSVNTEAFF TGTGCCAGCTCCCAAAGCGTGAACACTGAAGCTTTCTTT
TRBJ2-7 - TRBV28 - CASNRGEPYEQYF TGTGCCAGCAACCGGGGCGAGCCCTACGAGCAGTACTTC
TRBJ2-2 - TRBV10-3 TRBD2 CAISESAGEPNTGELFF TGTGCCATCAGTGAGTCCGCGGGAGAGCCTAACACCGGGGAGCTGTTTTTT
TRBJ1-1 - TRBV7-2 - CASSSGSRPAFF TGTGCCAGCAGCTCCGGGTCTCGGCCAGCTTTCTTT
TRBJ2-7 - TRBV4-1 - CASSRGEAYEQYF TGCGCCAGCAGTCGTGGGGAAGCCTACGAGCAGTACTTC
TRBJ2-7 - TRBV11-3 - CASSPGQTSVYEQYF TGTGCCAGCAGCCCCGGACAGACAAGTGTCTACGAGCAGTACTTC
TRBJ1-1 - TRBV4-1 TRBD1 CASSPNRQGLMNTEAFF TGCGCCAGCAGCCCCAACCGACAGGGGCTCATGAACACTGAAGCTTTCTTT
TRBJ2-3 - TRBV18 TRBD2 CASSPLSGRTDTQYF TGTGCCAGCTCACCTTTGAGCGGGAGGACAGATACGCAGTATTTT
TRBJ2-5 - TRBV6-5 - CASSYLLTRETQYF TGTGCCAGCAGTTACTTACTAACTCGGGAGACCCAGTACTTC
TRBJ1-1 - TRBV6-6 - CASSFTDMNTEAFF TGTGCCAGCAGTTTCACAGACATGAACACTGAAGCTTTCTTT
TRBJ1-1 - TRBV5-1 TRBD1 CASSLGQALTEAFF TGCGCCAGCAGCCTCGGACAGGCCCTCACTGAAGCTTTCTTT
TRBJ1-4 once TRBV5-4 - CASSRRATTTNEKLFF TGTGCCAGCAGCCGCAGGGCCACAACAACTAATGAAAAACTGTTTTTT
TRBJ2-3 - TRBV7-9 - CASSQSQSTDTQYF TGTGCCAGCAGCCAAAGCCAGAGCACAGATACGCAGTATTTT
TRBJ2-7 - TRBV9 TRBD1 CASSVVGQGGEQYF TGTGCCAGCAGCGTAGTCGGACAGGGGGGCGAGCAGTACTTC
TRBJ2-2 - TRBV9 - CASSPVRVPTGELFF TGTGCCAGCAGCCCCGTCCGGGTCCCCACCGGGGAGCTGTTTTTT
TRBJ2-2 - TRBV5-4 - CASSPRGLDTGELFF TGTGCCAGCAGCCCTCGGGGACTCGATACCGGGGAGCTGTTTTTT